Following are 8 T cell receptor beta chains from one sample sequenced in a study of T-cell memory formation after mild COVID-19. TCRdb reanalysed the 5' RACE reads using MiXCR and keeps one entry per CDR3 protein. The repertoire holds about 170,000 distinct CDR3 sequences, 10% to 15% seen once, with about 3.6% in the top ten. Sequenced material: PBMCs or a T cell subset sorted from them (not recorded which). These receptors came from a young man who had mild COVID-19 (a few samples of this study predate the infection). Cell type and time point are not known.

This clonotype was observed a handful of times. The J gene is TRBJ2-3, the V gene TRBV4-1, with TRBD1 identical over 10 bases. Germline loops: CDR1 MGHRA, CDR2 YSYEKL. V shed 3 bases and J 5 bases; nucleotides not matched to a gene: 5. This CDR3 has 15 amino acids. The CDR3 spells CASSQRQGAIDTQYF. DNA of the CDR3: TGCGCCAGCAGCCAGAGACAGGGGGCAATAGATACGCAGTATTTT.

As for this clonotype: This may stem from a read error, because a much larger clone lies one nucleotide away. The chain uses TRBV5-1 and TRBJ1-2; 8 bases are shared with TRBD1. Germline V CDR1 and CDR2: SGHRS, YFSETQ. With 0 bases clipped from V and 5 bases from J, the junction kept 6 bases outside the gene matches. The CDR3 sequence is 15 residues long. The CDR3 sequence is CASSLGGTGTYGYTF. The CDR3 nucleotides read TGCGCCAGCAGCTTGGGCGGGACAGGCACGTATGGCTACACCTTC.

The J gene is TRBJ2-2, the V gene TRBV7-2, with D possibly called TRBD1 or TRBD2 (5 bases each). Germline V lookup: CDR1 SGHTA, CDR2 FQGNSA. The germline V and J ends were trimmed by 7 bases and 4 bases, with 16 bases remaining between them. This CDR3 has 15 residues. The CDR3 protein is CASTPWGTVTGELFF. CDR3 nucleotide sequence: TGTGCCAGCACCCCGTGGGGGACGGTCACCGGGGAGCTGTTTTTT.

CDR3 sequence: CASSLTGPFYNEQFF. Here the CDR3 DNA reads TGCGCCAGCAGCTTGACGGGACCCTTTTACAATGAGCAGTTCTTC. The chain combines TRBV5-1 with TRBJ2-1, with D perhaps assigned TRBD1 or TRBD2 (5 bases each). Trimming took 1 base from V and 4 from J, leaving 12 bases between them. The CDR3 runs to 15 residues. Germline V CDR1 and CDR2: SGHRS, YFSETQ.

J is TRBJ1-3 and V is TRBV19, with D hard to call. The length of the CDR3 is 14 residues. The V gene lost 7 bases and the J gene lost 4 bases, with 14 bases spanning the gap. From germline, CDR1 is LNHDA and CDR2 SQIVND (reference sequence). CDR3 sequence: CASTRADKGNTIYF. In nucleotides, the CDR3 is TGTGCCAGTACGCGAGCAGATAAGGGAAACACCATATATTTT.

This clonotype was seen many times. This rearrangement joins TRBV6-5 to TRBJ1-5; D ambiguous. The germline gives CDR1 MNHEY, CDR2 SVGAGI. V was trimmed by 6 bases and J by 2 bases, leaving 14 bases between them. This CDR3 region has 15 residues. CDR3 region: CASSPNWVGNQPQHF. The CDR3 DNA reads as TGTGCCAGCAGCCCCAATTGGGTGGGCAATCAGCCCCAGCATTTT.

The chain combines TRBV5-6 with TRBJ2-1; D is unresolved. Trimming removed 5 bases at V and 0 bases at J, with 9 bases between. This CDR3 contains 14 residues. Per germline, CDR1 SGHDT and CDR2 YYEEEE. As DNA, the CDR3 is TGTGCCAGCAGGGAATTTAACTCCTACAATGAGCAGTTCTTC. As protein: CASREFNSYNEQFF.

This chain uses TRBV4-2 with TRBJ2-3; D is uncertain. This CDR3 contains 14 residues. Germline CDR1 and CDR2: LGHNA and YNFKEQ. Trimming pared 2 bases from V and 2 bases from J, leaving 8 bases between. CDR3 sequence reads: CASSQSSSTDTQYF. CDR3 nucleotide sequence: TGTGCCAGCAGCCAAAGTAGCTCCACAGATACGCAGTATTTT.